What follows describes a single T cell receptor beta chain. Its matching antigen is unknown. From germline, CDR1 is MNHEY and CDR2 SMNVEV (reference sequence). The length of the CDR3 is 12 residues. The ends were cut back, 3 bases at V and 3 bases at J, with 3 bases in the middle. Doses given second, at about 4 or about 12 weeks, were pooled. The record originates from a study of T cell responses to AZD1222 COVID-19 vaccine. Whole-study results and caveats: Mostly white British, mostly female donors; authors suggested clonal diversity may be underestimated. Without day 14 samples, only post-peak T cell repertoires were studied. Reports say nearly half of spike-specific TCRs go after unmutated variant regions.

Profiled with immunoSEQ multiplex PCR; TCRdb holds only in-frame clones, not every one. The sample has about 180,000 clones, approximately 86% seen once; the top ten hold around a tenth. The TCR comes from an adult who received the AZD1222 COVID-19 vaccine. The chain joins TRBV27 to TRBJ1-5; no firm D call. Sample: peripheral blood, taken 28 days after the second AZD1222 dose. CDR3 in amino acids: CASSFSNQPQHF. The CDR3 coding sequence is TGTGCCAGCAGTTTTTCCAATCAGCCCCAGCATTTT.